Described below is a single T cell receptor (beta chain) sequence and its context. It has no known antigen specificity. No much larger clonotype is one base removed from it; base qualities were not supplied. The record originates from a study of immune characterization of retroperitoneal liposarcoma (dated by TCRdb to the late 2010s). Library preparation was by PCR. These reads were obtained on a NextSeq 500. Through fastp at Q25 and MiXCR, TCRdb rebuilt clones from the public reads, retaining in-frame beta chains. Merged by CDR3 protein, the rows form single entries marked with the most common genes and DNA. Counted in this sample were 9,000 to 10,000 distinct CDR3 sequences; about 30% of them appeared once. The top ten clonotypes cover 7% to 10% of the sample. Including cysteine and phenylalanine, the CDR3 has 13 amino acids. The only DNA kept is the CDR3, 39 bases in frame from the first base. The junction shows trimming of 11 bases on V and 0 bases on J, plus 13 bases between the germline ends.

The V gene is TRBV12-3 or TRBV12-4 and the J gene is TRBJ1-1; confidence is insufficient to name the D gene. The clonotype originates from a male donor with retroperitoneal liposarcoma. The specimen was tumor tissue. The nucleotide sequence is given as TGTGCCCTCCCGGAAGGGTTGAACACTGAAGCTTTCTTT. It translates as CALPEGLNTEAFF.